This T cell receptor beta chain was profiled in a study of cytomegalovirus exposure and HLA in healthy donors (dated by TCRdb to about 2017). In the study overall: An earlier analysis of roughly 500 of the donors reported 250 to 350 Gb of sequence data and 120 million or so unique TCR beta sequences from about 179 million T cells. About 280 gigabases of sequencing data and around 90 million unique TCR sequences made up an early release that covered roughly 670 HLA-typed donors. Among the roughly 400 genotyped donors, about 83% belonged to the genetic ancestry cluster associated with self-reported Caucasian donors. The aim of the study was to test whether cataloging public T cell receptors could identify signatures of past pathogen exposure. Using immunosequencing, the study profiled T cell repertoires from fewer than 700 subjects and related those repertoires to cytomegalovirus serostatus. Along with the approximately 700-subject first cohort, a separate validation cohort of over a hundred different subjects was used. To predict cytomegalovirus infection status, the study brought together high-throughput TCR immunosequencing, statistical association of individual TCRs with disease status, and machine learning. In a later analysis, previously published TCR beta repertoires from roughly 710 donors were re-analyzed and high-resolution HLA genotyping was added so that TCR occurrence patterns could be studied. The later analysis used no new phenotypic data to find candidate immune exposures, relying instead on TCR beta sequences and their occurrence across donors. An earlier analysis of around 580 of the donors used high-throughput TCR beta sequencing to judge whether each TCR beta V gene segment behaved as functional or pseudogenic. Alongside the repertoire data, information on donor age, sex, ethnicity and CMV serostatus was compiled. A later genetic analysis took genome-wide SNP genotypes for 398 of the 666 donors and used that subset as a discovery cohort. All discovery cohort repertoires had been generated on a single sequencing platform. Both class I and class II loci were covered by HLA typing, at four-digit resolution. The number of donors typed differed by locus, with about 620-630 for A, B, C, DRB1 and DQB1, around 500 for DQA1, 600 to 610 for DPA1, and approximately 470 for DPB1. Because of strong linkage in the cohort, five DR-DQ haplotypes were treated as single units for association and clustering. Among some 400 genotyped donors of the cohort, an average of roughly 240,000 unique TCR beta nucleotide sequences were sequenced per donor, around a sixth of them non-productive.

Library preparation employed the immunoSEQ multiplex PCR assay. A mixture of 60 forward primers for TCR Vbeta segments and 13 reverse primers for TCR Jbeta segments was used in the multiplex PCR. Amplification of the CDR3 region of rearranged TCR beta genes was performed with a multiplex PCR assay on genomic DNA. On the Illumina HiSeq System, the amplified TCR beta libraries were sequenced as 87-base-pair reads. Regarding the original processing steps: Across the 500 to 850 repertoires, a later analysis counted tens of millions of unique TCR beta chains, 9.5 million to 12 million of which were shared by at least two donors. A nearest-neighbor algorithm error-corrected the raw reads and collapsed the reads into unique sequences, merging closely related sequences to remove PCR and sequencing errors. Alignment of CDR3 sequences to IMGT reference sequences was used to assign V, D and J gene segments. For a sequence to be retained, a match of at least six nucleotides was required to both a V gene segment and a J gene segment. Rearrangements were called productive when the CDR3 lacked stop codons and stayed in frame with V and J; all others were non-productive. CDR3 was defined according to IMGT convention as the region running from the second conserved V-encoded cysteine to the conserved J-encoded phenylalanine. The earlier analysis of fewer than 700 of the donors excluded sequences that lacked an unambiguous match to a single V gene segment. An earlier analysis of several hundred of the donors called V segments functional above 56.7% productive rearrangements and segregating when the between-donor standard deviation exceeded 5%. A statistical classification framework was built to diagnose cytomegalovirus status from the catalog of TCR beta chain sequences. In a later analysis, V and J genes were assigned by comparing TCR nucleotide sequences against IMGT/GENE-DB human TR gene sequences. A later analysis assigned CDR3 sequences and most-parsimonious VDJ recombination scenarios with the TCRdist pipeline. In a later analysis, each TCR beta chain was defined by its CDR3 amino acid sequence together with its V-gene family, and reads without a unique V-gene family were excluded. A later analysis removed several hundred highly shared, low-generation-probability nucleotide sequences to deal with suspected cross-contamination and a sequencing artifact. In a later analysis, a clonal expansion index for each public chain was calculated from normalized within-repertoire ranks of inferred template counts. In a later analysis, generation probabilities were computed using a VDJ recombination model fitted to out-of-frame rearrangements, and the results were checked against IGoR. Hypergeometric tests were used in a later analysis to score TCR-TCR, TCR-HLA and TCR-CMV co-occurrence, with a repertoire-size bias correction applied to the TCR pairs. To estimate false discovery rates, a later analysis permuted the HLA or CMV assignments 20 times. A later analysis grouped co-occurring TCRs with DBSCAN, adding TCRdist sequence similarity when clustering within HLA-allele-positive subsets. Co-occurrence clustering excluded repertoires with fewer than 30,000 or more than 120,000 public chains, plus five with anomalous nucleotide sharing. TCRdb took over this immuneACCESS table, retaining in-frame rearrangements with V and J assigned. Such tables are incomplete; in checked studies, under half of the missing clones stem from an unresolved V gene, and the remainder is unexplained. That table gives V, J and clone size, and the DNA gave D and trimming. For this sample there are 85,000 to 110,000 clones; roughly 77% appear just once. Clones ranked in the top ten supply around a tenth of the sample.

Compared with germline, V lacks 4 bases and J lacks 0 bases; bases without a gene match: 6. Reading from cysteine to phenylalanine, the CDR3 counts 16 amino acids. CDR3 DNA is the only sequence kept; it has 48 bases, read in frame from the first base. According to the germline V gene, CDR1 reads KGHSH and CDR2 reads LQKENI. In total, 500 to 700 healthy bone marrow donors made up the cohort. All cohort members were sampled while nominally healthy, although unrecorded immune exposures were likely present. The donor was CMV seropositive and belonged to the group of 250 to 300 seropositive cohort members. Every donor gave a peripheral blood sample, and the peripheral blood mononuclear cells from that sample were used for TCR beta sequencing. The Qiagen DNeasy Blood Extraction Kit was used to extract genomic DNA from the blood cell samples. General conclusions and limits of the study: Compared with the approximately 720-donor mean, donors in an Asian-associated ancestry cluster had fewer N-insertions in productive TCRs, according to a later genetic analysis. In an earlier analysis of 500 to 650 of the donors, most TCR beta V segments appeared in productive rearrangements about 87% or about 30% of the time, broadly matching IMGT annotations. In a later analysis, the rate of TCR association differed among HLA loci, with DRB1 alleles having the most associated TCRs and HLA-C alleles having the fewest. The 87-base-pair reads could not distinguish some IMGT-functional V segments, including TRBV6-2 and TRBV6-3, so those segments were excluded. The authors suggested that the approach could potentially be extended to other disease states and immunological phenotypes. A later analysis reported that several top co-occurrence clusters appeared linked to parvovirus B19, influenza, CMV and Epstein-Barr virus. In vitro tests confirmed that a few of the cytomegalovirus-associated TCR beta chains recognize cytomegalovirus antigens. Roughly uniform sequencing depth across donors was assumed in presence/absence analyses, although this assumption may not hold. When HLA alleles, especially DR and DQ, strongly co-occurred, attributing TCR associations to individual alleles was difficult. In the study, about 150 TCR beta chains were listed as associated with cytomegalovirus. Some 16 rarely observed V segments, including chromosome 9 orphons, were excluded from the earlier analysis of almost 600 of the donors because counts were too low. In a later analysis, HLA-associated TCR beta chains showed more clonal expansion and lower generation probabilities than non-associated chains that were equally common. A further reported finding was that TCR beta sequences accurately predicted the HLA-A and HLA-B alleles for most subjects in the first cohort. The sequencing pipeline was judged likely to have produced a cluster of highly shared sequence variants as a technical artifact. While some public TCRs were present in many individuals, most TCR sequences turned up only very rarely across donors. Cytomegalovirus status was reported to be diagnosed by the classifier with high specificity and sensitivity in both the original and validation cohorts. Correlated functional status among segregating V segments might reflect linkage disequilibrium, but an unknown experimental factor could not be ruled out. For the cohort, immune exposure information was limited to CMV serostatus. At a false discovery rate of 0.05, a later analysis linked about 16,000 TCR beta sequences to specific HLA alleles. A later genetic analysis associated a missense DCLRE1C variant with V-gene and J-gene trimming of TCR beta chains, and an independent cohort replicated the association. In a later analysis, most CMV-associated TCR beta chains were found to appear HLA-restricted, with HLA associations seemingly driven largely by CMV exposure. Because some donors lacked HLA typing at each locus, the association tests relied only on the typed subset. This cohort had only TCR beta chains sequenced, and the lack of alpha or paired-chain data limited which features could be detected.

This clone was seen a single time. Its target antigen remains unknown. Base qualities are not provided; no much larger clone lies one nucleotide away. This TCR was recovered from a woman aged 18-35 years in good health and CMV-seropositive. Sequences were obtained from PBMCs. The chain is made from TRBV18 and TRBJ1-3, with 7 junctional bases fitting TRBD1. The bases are TGTGCCAGCTCACTCGCCGGGACAGACTCTGGAAACACCATATATTTT. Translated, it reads CASSLAGTDSGNTIYF.